Listed here are 27 T cell receptor beta chains from one sample, sequenced in a study of OX40 agonist ivuxolimab in advanced cancers. TCRdb's table, derived via immunoSEQ multiplex PCR, lists solely in-frame clones and lacks some. The sample holds 20,000 to 25,000 clones, 65% to 90% seen once. This specimen was CD4+ or CD8+ T cells sorted from blood, taken in a trial of the OX40 agonist ivuxolimab. The receptor set was obtained from an adult with an advanced solid tumor such as melanoma, head and neck, liver or kidney cancer.

This clone showed up just a few times. V and J are TRBV18 and TRBJ1-2, with a tentative D call TRBD1 (5 bases). CDR1 is KGHSH, CDR2 LQKENI, per germline. Trimming stripped 0 bases from V and 3 bases from J, with 5 bases between. This CDR3 spans 13 amino acids. CDR3 coding DNA: TGTGCCAGCTCACCACCGGGGCACTATGGCTACACCTTC. It encodes CASSPPGHYGYTF. Full variable domain (outside the CDR3, taken from reference TRBV18 and TRBJ1-2): NAGVMQNPRHLVRRRGQEARLRCSPMKGHSHVYWYRQLPEEGLKFMVYLQKENIIDESGMPKERFSAEFPKEGPSILRIQQVVRGDSAAYFCASSPPGHYGYTFGSGTRLTVV.

The chain carries TRBV9 and TRBJ2-3, with 11 bases that match TRBD1. Losses at the gene ends were 4 bases for V and 2 bases for J; bases not matched to a gene: 6. The CDR3 has 16 residues. Germline values: CDR1 SGDLS, CDR2 YYNGEE. This CDR3 reads CASSTRTGGFTDTQYF. CDR3 coding DNA: TGTGCCAGCAGCACACGGACAGGGGGCTTCACAGATACGCAGTATTTT.

The genes are TRBV18 and TRBJ1-3, with D unclear. V was pared by 3 bases and J by 0 bases, with 12 bases between. Per the germline V gene, CDR1 is KGHSH and CDR2 is LQKENI. This CDR3 spans 16 amino acids. CDR3 protein: CASSPNNRDSGNTIYF. CDR3 nucleotide sequence: TGTGCCAGCTCACCCAATAACAGAGACTCTGGAAACACCATATATTTT.

The chain employs TRBV19 and TRBJ2-3; D may match TRBD1 or TRBD2 (6 bases each). The CDR3 is 15 residues long. Germline CDR1 reads LNHDA; CDR2 reads SQIVND (reference sequence). V was shortened by 9 bases and J by 1 base, with 17 bases between the two germline ends. The CDR3 DNA reads TGTGCCAGCTCTCATACAGGGACTCGCACAGATACGCAGTATTTT. Its translation is CASSHTGTRTDTQYF.

This sequence joins TRBV7-8 and TRBJ1-4; D remains ambiguous. Trimming took off 5 bases at V and 13 bases at J, with 11 bases between the two ends. The germline gives CDR1 SGHVS, CDR2 FQNEAQ. The CDR3 covers 11 residues. CDR3 loop: CASSTPGGLFF. Written as DNA, the CDR3 is TGTGCCAGCAGCACCCCGGGCGGACTGTTTTTT.

The chain has TRBV13 and TRBJ2-4; maybe TRBD1 (5 bases). Trimming stripped 5 bases from V and 1 base from J, with 9 bases between. CDR3 length: 14 amino acids. Germline V gives CDR1 PRHDT, CDR2 FYEKMQ (reference sequence). The DNA for the CDR3 is TGTGCCAGCAGCCAGGGCTTGGCCAAAAACATTCAGTACTTC. Its protein is CASSQGLAKNIQYF.

The CDR3 nucleotides read TGTGCCAGCAGTGAACCTCCCGTGACTACAATTTTTGATCAGCCCCAGCATTTT. This encodes CASSEPPVTTIFDQPQHF. The chain couples TRBV6-1 to TRBJ1-5; D gene uncertain. CDR3 length: 18 amino acids. V lost 2 bases and J lost 5, with 22 bases in between. Germline CDR1 reads MNHNS; CDR2 reads SASEGT.

The chain has TRBV6-6 and TRBJ1-4, with 7 bases lining up with TRBD1. Germline V gene sequence: CDR1 MNHNY, CDR2 SVGAGI (reference sequence). The CDR3 spans 14 residues. Germline trimming cut 5 bases from V and 5 bases from J; bases unmatched to any gene: 5. CDR3 nucleotides: TGTGCCAGCAGTCTGGGACAGAAAAATGAAAAACTGTTTTTT. Encoded protein: CASSLGQKNEKLFF.

V usage is TRBV6-1 and J usage is TRBJ2-3; 9 nucleotides match TRBD1. V gave up 1 base and J gave up 4 bases; unmatched junction bases: 0. CDR3 length equals 14 residues. Germline CDR1 is MNHNS and CDR2 is SASEGT. This CDR3 is CASSEGTGADTQYF. The CDR3 nucleotides read TGTGCCAGCAGTGAAGGGACAGGGGCAGATACGCAGTATTTT.

V usage is TRBV9 and J usage is TRBJ2-7; 8 nucleotides align to TRBD2. Germline V lookup: CDR1 SGDLS, CDR2 YYNGEE. The CDR3 covers 15 residues. The trim removed 0 bases at V and 5 bases at J, leaving 7 bases unmatched. The CDR3 DNA is TGTGCCAGCAGCGTAGGGAGCGGGAGTTTCAACGAGCAGTACTTC. Its translation: CASSVGSGSFNEQYF.

The V and J genes are TRBV6-1 and TRBJ1-1; TRBD1 might be the D (6 bases). The germline V gene has CDR1 MNHNS and CDR2 SASEGT. CDR3 length: 18 residues. Trimming removed 1 base from V and 10 bases from J, with 28 bases in between. The chain's CDR3 is CASSEGDTEQNTGPPAFF. CDR3 DNA: TGTGCCAGCAGTGAAGGGGACACGGAACAGAACACTGGACCTCCAGCTTTCTTT.

The chain links TRBV11-2 to TRBJ2-1; the match to TRBD1 covers 8 bases. V was pared by 1 base and J by 4 bases, with 6 bases of the junction left unmatched. The CDR3 covers 16 residues. CDR1 is SGHAT, CDR2 FQNNGV, per germline. Here the CDR3 reads CASSLGRTGLYNEQFF. The CDR3 DNA sequence: TGTGCCAGCAGCTTAGGGCGGACAGGGCTTTACAATGAGCAGTTCTTC.

There are a few counts of this clone. Other DNA sequences within the sample encode an identical CDR3. The chain carries TRBV28 and TRBJ1-6, with 8 positions matching TRBD1. After removal of 6 bases from V and 6 bases from J, the junction contained 4 bases not matched to a gene. Looked up from germline, CDR1 is MDHEN and CDR2 is SYDVKM. The CDR3 contains 14 residues. CDR3 DNA: TGTGCCAGCAGCCCTGGACAGGGTAATTCACCCCTCCACTTT. Residues: CASSPGQGNSPLHF.

The chain couples TRBV6-4 to TRBJ1-2; D is unclear. Germline CDR1 is MRHNA and CDR2 is SNTAGT. Trimming pared 2 bases from V and 8 bases from J, leaving 12 bases between. The CDR3 covers 13 residues. For the CDR3, the DNA is TGTGCCAGCAGTGACGGGCCCGGACTGGGCTACACCTTC. Its protein product is CASSDGPGLGYTF.

The genes are TRBV25-1 and TRBJ2-1; no clear D gene. The CDR3 is made up of 15 amino acids. Deletions cut 2 bases from V and 0 bases from J, with 8 bases between. Germline values: CDR1 MGHDK, CDR2 SYGVNS. The DNA for the CDR3 is TGTGCCAGCAGTGAAATCGCGAGCTCCTACAATGAGCAGTTCTTC. This sequence encodes CASSEIASSYNEQFF.

The chain employs TRBV6-6 and TRBJ2-2, with D uncertain. From germline, CDR1 is MNHNY and CDR2 SVGAGI (reference sequence). Trimming removed 2 bases from V and 5 bases from J, with 12 bases in between. The CDR3 sequence is 15 residues long. The CDR3 spells CASSYIGETTGELFF. The CDR3 DNA reads as TGTGCCAGCAGTTACATTGGAGAGACAACCGGGGAGCTGTTTTTT.

This chain uses TRBV7-8 with TRBJ1-1; D unresolved. The CDR3 is 16 residues long. V lost 5 bases and J lost 5, with 21 bases in between. Germline V gives CDR1 SGHVS, CDR2 FQNEAQ. The CDR3 here is CASSPRWGSEGTEAFF. The DNA of the CDR3 is TGTGCCAGCAGCCCCCGGTGGGGATCCGAAGGGACTGAAGCTTTCTTT.

V is TRBV9 and J is TRBJ2-2; D unresolved. The CDR3 contains 14 residues. Per the germline V gene, CDR1 is SGDLS and CDR2 is YYNGEE. The V gene lost 3 bases and the J gene lost 4 bases, with 10 bases spanning the gap. The CDR3 region is CASSGLIGTGELFF. For the CDR3, the DNA is TGTGCCAGCAGCGGATTGATTGGCACCGGGGAGCTGTTTTTT.

This sequence joins TRBV6-1 and TRBJ2-5; 8 bases line up with TRBD2. V was pared by 6 bases and J by 14 bases, with 23 bases of the junction left unmatched. Per the germline V gene, CDR1 is MNHNS and CDR2 is SASEGT. CDR3 length: 16 amino acids. The CDR3 DNA reads TGTGCCAGCAGGGAAACCGGAGGCGGGGGGTCCCTCCACGTTTACTTC. Translating it yields CASRETGGGGSLHVYF.

The chain couples TRBV9 to TRBJ2-5; possibly TRBD1 or TRBD2 for D (5 bases each). The CDR3 is 11 amino acids. Germline V gene lookup returns CDR1 SGDLS and CDR2 YYNGEE. Trimming removed 3 bases from V and 5 bases from J, with 5 bases in between. CDR3 nucleotide sequence: TGTGCCAGCAGCGGGGGGGAGACCCAGTACTTC. Translating it yields CASSGGETQYF.

The chain has TRBV28 and TRBJ2-7; D gene unclear. The V end lost 11 bases, the J end lost 4 bases, and 21 bases lay between the germline ends. This CDR3 is 14 amino acids long. The germline V gene encodes CDR1 MDHEN and CDR2 SYDVKM. CDR3 coding DNA: TGTGCCTCCGCTCGGGTAGCAATGGGTTACGAGCAGTACTTC. Residues: CASARVAMGYEQYF. The complete variable domain, with remaining parts taken from reference TRBV28 and TRBJ2-7, reads DVKVTQSSRYLVKRTGEKVFLECVQDMDHENMFWYRQDPGLGLRLIYFSYDVKMKEKGDIPEGYSVSREKKERFSLILESASTNQTSMYLCASARVAMGYEQYFGPGTRLTVT.

This chain uses TRBV13 with TRBJ2-2, with 10 bases identical to TRBD1. Trimming took 4 bases from V and 4 from J; bases not matched to a gene: 6. The germline V gene encodes CDR1 PRHDT and CDR2 FYEKMQ (reference sequence). CDR3 length: 16 residues. The CDR3 DNA follows: TGTGCCAGCAGCTCCAGGACAGGGGGGCTCACCGGGGAGCTGTTTTTT. Encoded protein: CASSSRTGGLTGELFF.

J is TRBJ2-2 and V is TRBV7-6; 11 bases are shared with TRBD2. The germline V gene has CDR1 SGHVS and CDR2 FNYEAQ. The CDR3 contains 15 residues. After removal of 6 bases from V and 3 bases from J, the junction contained 3 bases not matched to a gene. CDR3 residues: CASRPSGGYTGELFF. Here the CDR3 DNA reads TGTGCCAGCAGACCTAGCGGGGGGTACACCGGGGAGCTGTTTTTT.

The chain carries TRBV5-6 and TRBJ1-1; possibly TRBD1 for D (6 bases). The CDR3 totals 13 residues. Germline CDR1 is SGHDT and CDR2 is YYEEEE. V lost 2 bases to trimming and J lost 7 bases, with 12 bases between them. This chain's CDR3 is CASSFGGGGEAFF. The DNA for the CDR3 is TGTGCCAGCAGCTTCGGGGGCGGAGGTGAAGCTTTCTTT.

The J gene is TRBJ2-5, the V gene TRBV28; the D is unclear. The V end was cut by 3 bases, the J end by 2 bases, with 13 bases between. Germline CDR1 and CDR2: MDHEN and SYDVKM. This CDR3 has 15 residues. The CDR3 sequence: CASSFQVIVQETQYF. CDR3 in DNA: TGTGCCAGCAGTTTCCAGGTGATCGTGCAAGAGACCCAGTACTTC. The full variable domain, rest sourced from reference TRBV28 and TRBJ2-5, is DVKVTQSSRYLVKRTGEKVFLECVQDMDHENMFWYRQDPGLGLRLIYFSYDVKMKEKGDIPEGYSVSREKKERFSLILESASTNQTSMYLCASSFQVIVQETQYFGPGTRLLVL.

The chain couples TRBV7-2 to TRBJ2-7; D may be TRBD1 (7 bases). This CDR3 contains 12 residues. CDR1 and CDR2 from the germline V gene are SGHTA and FQGNSA. The V end lost 4 bases, the J end lost 11 bases, and 15 bases lay between the germline ends. The CDR3 reads CASSSGGTRKYF. The CDR3 bases are TGTGCCAGCAGCTCAGGGGGGACACGGAAGTACTTC.

This rearrangement joins TRBV7-2 to TRBJ2-7, with TRBD2 matching over 9 bases. Trimming removed 5 bases from V and 7 bases from J; junction bases left unmatched: 9. The CDR3 is made up of 14 amino acids. Germline CDR1 SGHTA, CDR2 FQGNSA. CDR3 amino acids: CASSPGGLANEQYF. The CDR3 DNA is TGTGCCAGCAGCCCGGGGGGACTAGCTAATGAGCAGTACTTC. Looking up the rest from reference TRBV7-2 and TRBJ2-7 gives the full variable domain: GAGVSQSPSNKVTEKGKDVELRCDPISGHTALYWYRQSLGQGLEFLIYFQGNSAPDKSGLPSDRFSAERTGGSVSTLTIQRTQQEDSAVYLCASSPGGLANEQYFGPGTRLTVT.